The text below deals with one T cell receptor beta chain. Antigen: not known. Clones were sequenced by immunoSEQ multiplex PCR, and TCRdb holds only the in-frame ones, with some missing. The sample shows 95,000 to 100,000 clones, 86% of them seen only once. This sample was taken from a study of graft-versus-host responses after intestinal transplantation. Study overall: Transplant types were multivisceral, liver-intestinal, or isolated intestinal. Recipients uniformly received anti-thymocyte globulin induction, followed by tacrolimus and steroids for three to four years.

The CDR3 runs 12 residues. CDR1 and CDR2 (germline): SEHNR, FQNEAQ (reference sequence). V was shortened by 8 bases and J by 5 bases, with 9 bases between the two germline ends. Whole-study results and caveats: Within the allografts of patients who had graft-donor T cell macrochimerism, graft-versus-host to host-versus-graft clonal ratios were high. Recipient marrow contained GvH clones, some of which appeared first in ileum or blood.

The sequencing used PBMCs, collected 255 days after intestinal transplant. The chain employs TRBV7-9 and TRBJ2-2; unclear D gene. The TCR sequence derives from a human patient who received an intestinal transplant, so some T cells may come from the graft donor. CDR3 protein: CASSSGTGELFF. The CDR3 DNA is TGTGCCAGCTCCTCCGGGACCGGGGAGCTGTTTTTT.